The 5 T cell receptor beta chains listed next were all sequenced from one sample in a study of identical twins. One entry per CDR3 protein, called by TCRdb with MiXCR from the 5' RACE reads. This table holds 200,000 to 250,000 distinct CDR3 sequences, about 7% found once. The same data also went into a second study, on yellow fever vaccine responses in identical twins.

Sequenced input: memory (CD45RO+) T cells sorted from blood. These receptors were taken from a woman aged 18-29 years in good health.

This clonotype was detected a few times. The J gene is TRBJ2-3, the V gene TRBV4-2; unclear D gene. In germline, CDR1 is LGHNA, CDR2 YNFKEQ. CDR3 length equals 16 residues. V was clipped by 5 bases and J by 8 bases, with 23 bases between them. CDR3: CASSENLGVPSGTQYF. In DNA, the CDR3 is TGTGCCAGCAGCGAAAATCTAGGCGTCCCGTCGGGTACGCAGTATTTT.

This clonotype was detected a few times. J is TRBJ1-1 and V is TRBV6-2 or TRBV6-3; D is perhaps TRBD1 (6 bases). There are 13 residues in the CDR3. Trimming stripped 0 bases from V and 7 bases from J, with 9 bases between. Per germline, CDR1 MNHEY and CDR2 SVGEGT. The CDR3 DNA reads TGTGCCAGCAGTTACTCGGGGACACATGAAGCTTTCTTT. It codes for CASSYSGTHEAFF.

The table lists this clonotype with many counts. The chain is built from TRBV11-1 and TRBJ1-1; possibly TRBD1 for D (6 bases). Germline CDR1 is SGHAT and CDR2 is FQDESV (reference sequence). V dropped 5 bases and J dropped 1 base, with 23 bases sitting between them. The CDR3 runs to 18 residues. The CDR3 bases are TGTGCCAGCAGCCCCCTTTTAGGACAGTCTAAACAGAACACTGAAGCTTTCTTT. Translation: CASSPLLGQSKQNTEAFF.

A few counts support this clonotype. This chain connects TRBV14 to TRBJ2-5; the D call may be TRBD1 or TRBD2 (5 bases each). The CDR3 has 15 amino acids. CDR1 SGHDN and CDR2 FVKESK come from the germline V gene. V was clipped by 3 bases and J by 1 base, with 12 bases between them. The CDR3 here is CASSQPGTSQETQYF. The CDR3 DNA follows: TGTGCCAGCAGCCAGCCCGGGACCAGCCAAGAGACCCAGTACTTC.

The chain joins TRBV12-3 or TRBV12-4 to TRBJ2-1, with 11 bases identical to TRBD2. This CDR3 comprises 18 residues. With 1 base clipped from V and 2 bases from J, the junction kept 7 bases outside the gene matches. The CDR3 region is CASSLVPKGLAAYNEQFF. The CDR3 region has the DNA TGTGCCAGCAGTTTAGTCCCCAAGGGACTAGCGGCCTACAATGAGCAGTTCTTC.